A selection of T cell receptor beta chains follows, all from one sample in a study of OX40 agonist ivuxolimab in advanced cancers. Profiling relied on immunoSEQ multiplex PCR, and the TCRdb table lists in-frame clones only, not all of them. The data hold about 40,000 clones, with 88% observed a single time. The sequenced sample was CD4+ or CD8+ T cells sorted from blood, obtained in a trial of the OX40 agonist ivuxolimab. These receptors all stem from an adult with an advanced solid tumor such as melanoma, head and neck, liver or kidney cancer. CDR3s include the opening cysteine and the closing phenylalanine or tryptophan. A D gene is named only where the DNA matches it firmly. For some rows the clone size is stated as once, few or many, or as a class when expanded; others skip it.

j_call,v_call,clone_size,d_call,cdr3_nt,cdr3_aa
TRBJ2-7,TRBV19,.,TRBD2,TGTGCCAGTAGTCCAGGGACTAGCGGAACCCTCGGGCAGTACTTC,CASSPGTSGTLGQYF
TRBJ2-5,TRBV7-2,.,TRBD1,TGTGCCAGCAGCTTAGACAGGGGGCAAGAGACCCAGTACTTC,CASSLDRGQETQYF
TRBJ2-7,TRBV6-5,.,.,TGTGCCAGCAGTCTTGGGCGATCCTACGAGCAGTACTTC,CASSLGRSYEQYF
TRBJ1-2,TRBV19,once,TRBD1,TGTGCCAGTAGTCCCGGACAGGGGGCGCTTGGCTATACCTTC,CASSPGQGALGYTF
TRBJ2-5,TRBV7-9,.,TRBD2,TGTGCCAGCAGCTTACGACTAGCAAAGAGCGGGGAGACCCAGTACTTC,CASSLRLAKSGETQYF
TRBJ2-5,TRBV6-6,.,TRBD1,TGTGCCAGCAGTTGGGACAGGGGGATTTTAGAGACCCAGTACTTC,CASSWDRGILETQYF
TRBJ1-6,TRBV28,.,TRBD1,TGTGCCAGCAGTATTGGACAGGGGGATTCACCCCTCCACTTT,CASSIGQGDSPLHF
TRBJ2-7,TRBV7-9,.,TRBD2,TGTGCCAGCAGCTCTCCTAGCGGGAGCGGGTCCGAGCAGTACTTC,CASSSPSGSGSEQYF
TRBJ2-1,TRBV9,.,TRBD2,TGTGCCAGCAGCGCCCTAGCGGGAGGACTCTACAATGAGCAGTTCTTC,CASSALAGGLYNEQFF
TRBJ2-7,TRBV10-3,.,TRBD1,TGTGCCATCAGTGCCCCCGGACAGGGTTTAAACTACGAGCAGTACTTC,CAISAPGQGLNYEQYF
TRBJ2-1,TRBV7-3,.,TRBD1,TGTGCCAGCAGCTTCGACAGGGGCCATGAGCAGTTCTTC,CASSFDRGHEQFF
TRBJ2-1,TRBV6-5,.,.,TGTGCCAGCAGACAGGGTAATGAGCAGTTCTTC,CASRQGNEQFF
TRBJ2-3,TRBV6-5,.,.,TGTGCCAGCAGACACACAGATACGCAGTATTTT,CASRHTDTQYF
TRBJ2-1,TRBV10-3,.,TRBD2,TGTGCCATCAGTGGAGGGGGACTAGCGGCCTACAATGAGCAGTTCTTC,CAISGGGLAAYNEQFF
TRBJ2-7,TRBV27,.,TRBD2,TGTGCCAGCAGTTGGGGACTAGCGGGAGCTTACGAGCAGTACTTC,CASSWGLAGAYEQYF
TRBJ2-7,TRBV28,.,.,TGTGCCAGCAGGGGGGAGTCCTACGAGCAGTACTTC,CASRGESYEQYF
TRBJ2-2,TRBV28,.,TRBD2,TGTGCCAGCAGTTTCTTGGCGGGAGGCGGGGAGCTGTTTTTT,CASSFLAGGGELFF
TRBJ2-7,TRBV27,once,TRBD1,TGTGCCAGCAGTTTAGGGACAGGGGGCGCCGAGCAGTACTTC,CASSLGTGGAEQYF
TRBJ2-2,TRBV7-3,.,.,TGTGCCAGCAGCCCCAGCGGTCCCCCGAACACCGGGGAGCTGTTTTTT,CASSPSGPPNTGELFF
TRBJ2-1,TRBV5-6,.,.,TGTGCCAGCAGCACCGGGTCCCCCTCCTACAATGAGCAGTTCTTC,CASSTGSPSYNEQFF
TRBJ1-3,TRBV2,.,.,TGTGCCAGCAGCGGGGGGTCCGGTACTGGAAACACCATATATTTT,CASSGGSGTGNTIYF
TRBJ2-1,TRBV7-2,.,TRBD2,TGTGCCAGCAGCTTAACGATCTCTAGCGGGGCCTACAATGAGCAGTTCTTC,CASSLTISSGAYNEQFF
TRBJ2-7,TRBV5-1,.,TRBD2,TGCGCCAGCAGCGGGGCGCTAGCGGGAGACGAGCAGTACTTC,CASSGALAGDEQYF
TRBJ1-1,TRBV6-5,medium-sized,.,TGTGCCAGCAGCCGCAGGGGTCAAAACCCTGAAGCTTTCTTT,CASSRRGQNPEAFF
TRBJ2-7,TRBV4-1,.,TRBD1,TGCGCCAGCAGCCAAGATCCCGGACAGGGAGACTACGAGCAGTACTTC,CASSQDPGQGDYEQYF
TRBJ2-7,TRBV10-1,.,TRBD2,TGCGCCAGCAGTGAGCTGGCTAGCGGCTCCTACGAGCAGTACTTC,CASSELASGSYEQYF
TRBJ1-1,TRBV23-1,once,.,TGCGCCAGCAGTCAAGCGGGTCCTTCCAGGGGCGCGAACACTGAAGCTTTCTTT,CASSQAGPSRGANTEAFF
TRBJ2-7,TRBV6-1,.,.,TGTGCCAGCAGACAAACCGGTACCTACGAGCAGTACTTC,CASRQTGTYEQYF
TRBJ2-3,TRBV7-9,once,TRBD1,TGTGCCAGCAGCCTACCTAGGGGACAGGGGCCAGATACGCAGTATTTT,CASSLPRGQGPDTQYF
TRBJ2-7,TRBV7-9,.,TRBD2,TGTGCCAGCAGCGACTACCGGGGGCCAAGGCTAGCGGGAGATGAGCAGTACTTC,CASSDYRGPRLAGDEQYF
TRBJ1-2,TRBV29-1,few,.,TGCAGCGTTCGTTGGACCAACTATGGCTACACCTTC,CSVRWTNYGYTF
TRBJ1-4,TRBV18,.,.,TGTGCCAGCTCACCGTTAACCAGGGGAAAACTGTTTTTT,CASSPLTRGKLFF
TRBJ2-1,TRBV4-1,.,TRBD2,TGCGCCAGCAGCCAAGAAGAACTAGCGGGAGAATTCTATGAGCAGTTCTTC,CASSQEELAGEFYEQFF
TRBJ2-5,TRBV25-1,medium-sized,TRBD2,TGTGCCAGCAGTGAATGGGGGGGGGAGACCCAGTACTTC,CASSEWGGETQYF
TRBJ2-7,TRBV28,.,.,TGTGCCAGCAGTTTAGCGGATTACGAGCAGTACTTC,CASSLADYEQYF
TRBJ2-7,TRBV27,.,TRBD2,TGTGCCAGCAGTTTAGGCGGGAGCGTACGCGAGCAGTACTTC,CASSLGGSVREQYF
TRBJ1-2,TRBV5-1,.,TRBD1,TGCGCCAGCAGCGAGACAGGAGGGGGCTTCGAGGGCTACACCTTC,CASSETGGGFEGYTF
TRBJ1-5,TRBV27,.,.,TGTGCCCCTCTGGGACAGCCCCAGCATTTT,CAPLGQPQHF
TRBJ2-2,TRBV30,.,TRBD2,TGTGCCTGGAGGGGGGGAAGCGGGAGGGCGACCGGGGAGCTGTTTTTT,CAWRGGSGRATGELFF
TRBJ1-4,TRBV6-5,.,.,TGTGCCAGCAGTTACACACGAGGGACCCCGAAGGAAAAACTGTTTTTT,CASSYTRGTPKEKLFF
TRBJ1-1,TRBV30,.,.,TGTGCCTGGACCATACAGGAGGGAACTGAAGCTTTCTTT,CAWTIQEGTEAFF
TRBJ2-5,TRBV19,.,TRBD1,TGTGCCACCTCGTACAGGGGTGAAGAGACCCAGTACTTC,CATSYRGEETQYF
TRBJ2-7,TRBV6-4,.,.,TGTGCCAGCAGTGACTCCGACAAGTACTCCTACGAGCAGTACTTC,CASSDSDKYSYEQYF
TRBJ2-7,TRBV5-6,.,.,TGTGCCAGCAGCTCACTTTCCTACGAGCAGTACTTC,CASSSLSYEQYF
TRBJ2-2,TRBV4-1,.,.,TGCGCCAGCAGCCAAGTGATGGGAGGTTGGACCGGGGAGCTGTTTTTT,CASSQVMGGWTGELFF
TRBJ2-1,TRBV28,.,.,TGTGCCAGCAGTTTAGGTGCGGCGAGTCTTGAGCAGTTCTTC,CASSLGAASLEQFF
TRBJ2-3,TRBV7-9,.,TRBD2,TGTGCCAGCAGCTTAGCGGGAGGGCCGACAGATACGCAGTATTTT,CASSLAGGPTDTQYF
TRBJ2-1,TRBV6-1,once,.,TGTGCCAGCAGTGAAGAGGGGACCCTCTACAATGAGCAGTTCTTC,CASSEEGTLYNEQFF
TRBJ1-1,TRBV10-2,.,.,TGCGCCAGCAGTGAGTCGGTAGCGAACACTGAAGCTTTCTTT,CASSESVANTEAFF
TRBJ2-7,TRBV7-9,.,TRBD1,TGTGCCAGCAGCCGGACAGGGGACTACGAGCAGTACTTC,CASSRTGDYEQYF
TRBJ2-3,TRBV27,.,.,TGTGCCAGCACCTCCATAGCCACTAGAGGAAGCACAGATACGCAGTATTTT,CASTSIATRGSTDTQYF
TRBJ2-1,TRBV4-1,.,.,TGCGCCAGCAGCCAAGAAGCGGTGAATGGGCAGTTCTTC,CASSQEAVNGQFF
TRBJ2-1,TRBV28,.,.,TGTGCCAGCAGTTTGCCTCGGGACAATGAGCAGTTCTTC,CASSLPRDNEQFF
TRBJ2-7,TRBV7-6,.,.,TGTGCCAGCAGCTCAGCTCGACGGGAGCAGTACTTC,CASSSARREQYF
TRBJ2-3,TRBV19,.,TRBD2,TGTGCCAGTAGTATTCGTCGAGCGGGAGGCCGATCAGATACGCAGTATTTT,CASSIRRAGGRSDTQYF
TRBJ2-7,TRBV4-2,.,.,TGTGCCAGCAGCCAAGATCGGCGGGGCTACGAGCAGTACTTC,CASSQDRRGYEQYF
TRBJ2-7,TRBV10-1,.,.,TGCGCCAGCAGTGAGGGGCAGGGACGAACCTACGAGCAGTACTTC,CASSEGQGRTYEQYF
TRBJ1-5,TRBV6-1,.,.,TGTGCCAGCAGTGAACGGGGATTTGACAATCAGCCCCAGCATTTT,CASSERGFDNQPQHF
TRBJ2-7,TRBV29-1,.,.,TGCAGCGTTGACTTGGCAGGGGAGTACGAGCAGTACTTC,CSVDLAGEYEQYF